This TCR beta chain was retrieved from a study of T cells in Graves' hyperthyroidism and ophthalmopathy. Researchers amplified the TCR beta CDR3 regions from RNA transcripts. Primed by the HTBI set, a first-round RT-PCR was run on the TCR CDR3. TCRdb redid the calling of the multiplex PCR reads with MiXCR, one entry per CDR3 protein. The sample holds hundreds of thousands of distinct CDR3 sequences, roughly 13% seen once. Trimming cost V 5 bases and J 10 bases, with 12 bases left between them. This CDR3 is 12 amino acids long. This clonotype has a handful of counts. This TCR was sampled from a woman aged 25 to 45 with Graves' hyperthyroidism that later progressed to Graves' ophthalmopathy. The chain is built from TRBV12-3 or TRBV12-4 and TRBJ2-1; D not resolved. Sample: blood. The CDR3: CASSINPWEQFF. CDR3 nucleotides: TGTGCCAGCAGTATCAACCCCTGGGAGCAGTTCTTC.